This T cell receptor beta chain was obtained from a study of OX40 agonist ivuxolimab in advanced cancers. Study background: The patients' treatment was ivuxolimab, an agonistic anti-OX40 (CD134) antibody. Allowance was made for prior anti-PD-1, anti-PD-L1 or anti-CTLA-4 therapy, and 40% to 45% had some. One patient with hepatocellular carcinoma and two with cutaneous melanoma, three in all, had partial responses. General study points: The authors did not determine the antigen specificity of the expanded peripheral T cells.

This CDR3 spans 15 amino acids. Germline-derived CDR1 and CDR2 are MNHNY and SVGAGI (reference sequence). Trimming took off 2 bases at V and 5 bases at J, with 16 bases between the two ends. Measured with immunoSEQ multiplex PCR; TCRdb has only the in-frame clones, and not every one. The sample carries approximately 99,000 clones, about 96% recorded once. Comments on this clone: Its matching antigen is unknown.

The receptor was derived from an adult with an advanced solid tumor such as melanoma, head and neck, liver or kidney cancer. V is TRBV6-6 and J is TRBJ2-7; possible D gene TRBD2, 5 bases. Here the sequenced sample was CD4+ or CD8+ T cells sorted from blood, taken in a trial of the OX40 agonist ivuxolimab. The CDR3 DNA is TGTGCCAGCAGTTACGTTCAGACGCTCGGGAACGAGCAGTACTTC. This sequence encodes CASSYVQTLGNEQYF.